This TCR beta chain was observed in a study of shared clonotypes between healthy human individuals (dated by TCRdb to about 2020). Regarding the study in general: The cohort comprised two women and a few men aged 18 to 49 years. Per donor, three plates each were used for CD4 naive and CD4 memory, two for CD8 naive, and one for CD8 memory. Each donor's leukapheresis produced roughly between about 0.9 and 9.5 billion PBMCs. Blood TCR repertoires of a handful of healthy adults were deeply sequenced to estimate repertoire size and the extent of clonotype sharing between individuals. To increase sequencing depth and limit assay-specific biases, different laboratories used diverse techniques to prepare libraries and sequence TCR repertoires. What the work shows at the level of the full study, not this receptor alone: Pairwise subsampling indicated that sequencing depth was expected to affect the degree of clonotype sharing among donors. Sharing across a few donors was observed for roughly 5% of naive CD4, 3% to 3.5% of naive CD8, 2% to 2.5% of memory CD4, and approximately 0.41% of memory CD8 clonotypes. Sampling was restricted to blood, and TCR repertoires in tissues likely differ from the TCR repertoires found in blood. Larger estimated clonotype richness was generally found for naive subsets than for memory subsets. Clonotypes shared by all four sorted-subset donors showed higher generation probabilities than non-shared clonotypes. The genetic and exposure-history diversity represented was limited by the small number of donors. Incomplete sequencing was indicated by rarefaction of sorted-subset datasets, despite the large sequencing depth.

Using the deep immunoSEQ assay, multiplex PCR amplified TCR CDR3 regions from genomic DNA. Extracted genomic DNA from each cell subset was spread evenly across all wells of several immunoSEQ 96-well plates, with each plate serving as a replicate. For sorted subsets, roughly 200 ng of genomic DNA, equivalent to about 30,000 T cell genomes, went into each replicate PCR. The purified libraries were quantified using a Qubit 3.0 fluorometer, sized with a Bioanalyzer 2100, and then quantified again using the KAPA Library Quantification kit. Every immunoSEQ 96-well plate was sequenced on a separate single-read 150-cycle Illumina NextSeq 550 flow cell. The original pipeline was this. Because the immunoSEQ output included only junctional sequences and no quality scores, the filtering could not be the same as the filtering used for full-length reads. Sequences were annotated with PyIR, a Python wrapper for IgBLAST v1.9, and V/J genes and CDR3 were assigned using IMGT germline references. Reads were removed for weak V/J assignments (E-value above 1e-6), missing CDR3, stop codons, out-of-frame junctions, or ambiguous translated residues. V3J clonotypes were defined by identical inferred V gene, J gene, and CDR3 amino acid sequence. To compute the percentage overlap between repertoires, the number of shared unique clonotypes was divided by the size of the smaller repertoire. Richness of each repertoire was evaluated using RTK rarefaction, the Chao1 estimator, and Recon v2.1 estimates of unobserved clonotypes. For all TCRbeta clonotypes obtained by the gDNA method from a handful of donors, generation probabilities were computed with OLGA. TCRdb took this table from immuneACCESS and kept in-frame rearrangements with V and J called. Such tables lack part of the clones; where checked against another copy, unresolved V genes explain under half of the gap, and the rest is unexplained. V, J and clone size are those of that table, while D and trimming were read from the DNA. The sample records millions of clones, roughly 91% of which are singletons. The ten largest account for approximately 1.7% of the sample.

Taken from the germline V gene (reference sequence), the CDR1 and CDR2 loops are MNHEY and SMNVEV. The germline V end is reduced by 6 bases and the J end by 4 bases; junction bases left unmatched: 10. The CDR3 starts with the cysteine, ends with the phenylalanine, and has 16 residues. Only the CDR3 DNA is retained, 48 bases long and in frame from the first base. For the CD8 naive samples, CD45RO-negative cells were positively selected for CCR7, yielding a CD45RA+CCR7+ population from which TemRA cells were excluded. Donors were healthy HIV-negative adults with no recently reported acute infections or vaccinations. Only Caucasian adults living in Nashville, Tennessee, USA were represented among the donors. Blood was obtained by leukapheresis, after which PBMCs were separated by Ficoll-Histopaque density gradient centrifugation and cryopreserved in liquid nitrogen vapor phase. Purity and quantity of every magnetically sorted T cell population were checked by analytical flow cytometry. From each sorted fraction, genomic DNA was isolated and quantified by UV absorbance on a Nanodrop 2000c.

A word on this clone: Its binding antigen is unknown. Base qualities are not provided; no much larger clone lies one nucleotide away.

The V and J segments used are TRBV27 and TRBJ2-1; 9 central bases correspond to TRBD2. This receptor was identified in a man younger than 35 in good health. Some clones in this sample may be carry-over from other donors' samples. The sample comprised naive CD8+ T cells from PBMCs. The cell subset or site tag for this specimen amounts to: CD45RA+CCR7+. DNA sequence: TGTGCCAGCAGGGGGGGTAGCGGGAGTTTATACAATGAGCAGTTCTTC. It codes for CASRGGSGSLYNEQFF.